This T cell receptor beta chain is from a study of shared clonotypes between healthy human individuals (dated by TCRdb to 2018 to 2021). Study-wide context: The cohort comprised a couple of women and three men aged 18 to 49 years. Per donor, three plates each were used for CD4 naive and CD4 memory, two for CD8 naive, and one for CD8 memory. The study deeply sequenced blood TCR repertoires of several healthy adults to estimate repertoire size and the extent of clonotype sharing between individuals. To increase sequencing depth and limit assay-specific biases, TCR repertoire library preparation and sequencing were carried out by different laboratories using diverse techniques. Between about 0.8 and 9 billion PBMCs per donor were obtained by leukapheresis. The full study reports these points: Estimated clonotype richness was generally larger for naive than for memory subsets. Higher generation probabilities were observed for clonotypes shared by all four sorted-subset donors than for non-shared clonotypes. Rarefaction of sorted-subset datasets indicated incomplete sequencing despite the large sequencing depth. Based on pairwise subsampling, the degree of clonotype sharing among donors was expected to be affected by sequencing depth. The small number of donors limited the genetic and exposure-history diversity represented. Sampling was limited to blood, and TCR repertoires in tissue likely differ from TCR repertoires in blood. When a few donors were compared, the shared fraction of clonotypes was about 5% for naive CD4, roughly 3.4% for naive CD8, more than 2% for memory CD4, and 0.3% to 0.5% for memory CD8.

V is cut by 6 bases and J by 8 bases, and the space between the germline ends is 16 bases. In the germline V gene, CDR1 corresponds to MDHEN and CDR2 to SYDVKM. From the cysteine up to the phenylalanine, the CDR3 has a length of 13 residues. Here the CDR3 DNA is all that survives: 39 bases in frame from base 1. Using the deep immunoSEQ assay, multiplex PCR amplified TCR CDR3 regions from genomic DNA. Genomic DNA extracted from each cell subset was distributed evenly over all wells of several immunoSEQ 96-well plates, and each plate served as one replicate. Each replicate PCR for sorted subsets received around 210 ng genomic DNA, equal to about 30,000 T cell genomes. The purified libraries were quantified using a Qubit 3.0 fluorometer, sized with a Bioanalyzer 2100, and then quantified again using the KAPA Library Quantification kit. Every immunoSEQ 96-well plate was sequenced on a dedicated single-read 150-cycle Illumina NextSeq 550 flow cell. Per the source publication's procedure: Because only junctional sequences without quality scores were contained in the immunoSEQ output, filtering matching that applied to full-length reads could not be performed. Sequences were annotated with PyIR, a Python wrapper for IgBLAST v1.9, and V/J genes and CDR3 were assigned using IMGT germline references. Reads were filtered out if the reads had weak V/J assignments (E-value above 1e-6), no CDR3, stop codons, out-of-frame junctions, or ambiguous translated residues. A V3J clonotype was defined by an identical inferred V gene, J gene, and CDR3 amino acid sequence. To compute the percentage overlap between repertoires, the number of shared unique clonotypes was divided by the size of the smaller repertoire. Richness of each repertoire was evaluated using RTK rarefaction, the Chao1 estimator, and Recon v2.1 estimates of unobserved clonotypes. OLGA was used to compute generation probabilities for all TCRbeta clonotypes that the gDNA method yielded from a handful of donors. In its TCRdb copy, this immuneACCESS table keeps in-frame sequences only and misses some clones. Where compared with another copy, unresolved V genes explain less than half of these, and the others have no known cause. V, J and clone size are those of that table, while D and trimming were read from the DNA. The sample profile shows some 2.4 million clones; over 85% of them were found once. The ten largest clonotypes hold about 0.38% of the sample.

The donors were healthy, HIV-negative adults who had no recently reported acute infections or vaccinations. Every donor was a Caucasian adult residing in Nashville, Tennessee, USA. Magnetic negative selection was used to enrich CD4+ T cells, after which naive cells were positively selected on CD45RA and the negative fraction became the memory subset. Blood was obtained by leukapheresis, after which PBMCs were separated by Ficoll-Histopaque density gradient centrifugation and cryopreserved in liquid nitrogen vapor phase. Purity and quantity of every magnetically sorted T cell population were checked by analytical flow cytometry. From each sorted fraction, genomic DNA was isolated and quantified by UV absorbance on a Nanodrop 2000c. Remarks on this clone: The antigen it binds to is not known. No much larger clonotype is one base removed from it; base qualities were not supplied.

The V and J genes are TRBV28 and TRBJ1-2; D gene: possibly TRBD1, on 6 matching bases. Specimen: naive CD4+ T cells from PBMCs. The cell subset or site label, read with the paper, signifies: CD45RA+ positively selected. The TCR comes from a man aged 18 to 30 in good health. Some clones in this sample may be carry-over from other donors' samples. The DNA sequence follows: TGTGCCAGCAGCCTTATGGGACACTTCGGCTACACCTTC. This yields the protein CASSLMGHFGYTF.